This TCR beta chain was sequenced in a study of cytomegalovirus exposure and HLA in healthy donors. Study in general: The Caucasian-associated ancestry cluster contained 81% of the approximately 400 genotyped donors.

Germline-derived CDR1 and CDR2 are KGHSH and LQKENI. The germline V and J ends were trimmed by 1 base and 1 base, with 16 bases remaining between them. This CDR3 comprises 17 residues. Study-level results: It was assumed in the presence/absence analyses that sequencing depth was roughly uniform across donors. Later analysis indicated greater clonal expansion among HLA-associated TCR beta chains than among equally common other chains. Later on, an analysis tied some 17,000 TCR beta sequences to HLA alleles at 0.05 false discovery rate.

PCR involved 60 Vbeta and 13 Jbeta primers. Clones were read by immunoSEQ multiplex PCR, and TCRdb kept only the in-frame ones, dropping some. The sample gives 110,000 to 150,000 clones, approximately 80% of which show up once; roughly 4.3% is in the top ten. On this clone itself: Its antigen is as yet unknown.

The chain joins TRBV18 to TRBJ1-2; D gene uncertain. The sequence derives from a male donor in good health and CMV-seronegative. Sequenced: PBMCs. The chain's CDR3 is CASSPLERTGINYGYTF. In DNA, the CDR3 is TGTGCCAGCTCACCACTAGAGAGGACGGGAATTAACTATGGCTACACCTTC. Supplemented by reference TRBV18 and TRBJ1-2, the full variable domain reads NAGVMQNPRHLVRRRGQEARLRCSPMKGHSHVYWYRQLPEEGLKFMVYLQKENIIDESGMPKERFSAEFPKEGPSILRIQQVVRGDSAAYFCASSPLERTGINYGYTFGSGTRLTVV.